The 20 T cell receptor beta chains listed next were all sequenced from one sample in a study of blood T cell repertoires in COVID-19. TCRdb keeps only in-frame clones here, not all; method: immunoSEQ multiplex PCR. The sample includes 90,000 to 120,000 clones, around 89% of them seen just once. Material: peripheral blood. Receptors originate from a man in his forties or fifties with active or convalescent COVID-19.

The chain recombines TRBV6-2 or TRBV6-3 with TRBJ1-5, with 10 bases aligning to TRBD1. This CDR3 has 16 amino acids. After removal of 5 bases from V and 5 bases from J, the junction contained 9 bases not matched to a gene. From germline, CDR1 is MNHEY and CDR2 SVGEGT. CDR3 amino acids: CASSSWGTGVHQPQHF. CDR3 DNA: TGTGCCAGCAGTAGTTGGGGGACAGGGGTTCATCAGCCCCAGCATTTT.

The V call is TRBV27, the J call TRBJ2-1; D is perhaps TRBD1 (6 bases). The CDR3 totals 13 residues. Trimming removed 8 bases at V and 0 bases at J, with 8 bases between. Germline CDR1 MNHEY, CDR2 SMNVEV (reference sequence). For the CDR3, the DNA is TGTGCCAGCCGGGACAACTCCTACAATGAGCAGTTCTTC. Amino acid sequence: CASRDNSYNEQFF.

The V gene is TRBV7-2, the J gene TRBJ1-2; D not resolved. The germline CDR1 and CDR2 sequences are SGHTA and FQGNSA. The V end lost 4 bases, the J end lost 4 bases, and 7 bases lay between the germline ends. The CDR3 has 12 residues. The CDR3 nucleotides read TGTGCCAGCAGCTCCTCCCTCTATGGCTACACCTTC. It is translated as CASSSSLYGYTF. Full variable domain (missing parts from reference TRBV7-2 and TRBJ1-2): GAGVSQSPSNKVTEKGKDVELRCDPISGHTALYWYRQSLGQGLEFLIYFQGNSAPDKSGLPSDRFSAERTGGSVSTLTIQRTQQEDSAVYLCASSSSLYGYTFGSGTRLTVV.

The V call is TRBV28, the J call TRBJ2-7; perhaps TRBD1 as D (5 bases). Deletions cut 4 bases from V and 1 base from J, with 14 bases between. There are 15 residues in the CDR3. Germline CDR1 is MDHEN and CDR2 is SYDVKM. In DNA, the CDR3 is TGTGCCAGCAGTTCCTTCCGTTCAGGGTCCTACGAGCAGTACTTC. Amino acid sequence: CASSSFRSGSYEQYF. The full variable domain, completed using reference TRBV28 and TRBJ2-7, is DVKVTQSSRYLVKRTGEKVFLECVQDMDHENMFWYRQDPGLGLRLIYFSYDVKMKEKGDIPEGYSVSREKKERFSLILESASTNQTSMYLCASSSFRSGSYEQYFGPGTRLTVT.

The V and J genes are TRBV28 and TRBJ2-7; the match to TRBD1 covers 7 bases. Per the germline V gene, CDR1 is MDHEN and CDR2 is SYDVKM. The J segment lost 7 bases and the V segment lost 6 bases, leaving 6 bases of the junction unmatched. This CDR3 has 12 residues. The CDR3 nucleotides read TGTGCCAGCAGCCAGGGGGTTGGGGAGCAGTACTTC. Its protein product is CASSQGVGEQYF. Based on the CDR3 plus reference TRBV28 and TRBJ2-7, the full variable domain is DVKVTQSSRYLVKRTGEKVFLECVQDMDHENMFWYRQDPGLGLRLIYFSYDVKMKEKGDIPEGYSVSREKKERFSLILESASTNQTSMYLCASSQGVGEQYFGPGTRLTVT.

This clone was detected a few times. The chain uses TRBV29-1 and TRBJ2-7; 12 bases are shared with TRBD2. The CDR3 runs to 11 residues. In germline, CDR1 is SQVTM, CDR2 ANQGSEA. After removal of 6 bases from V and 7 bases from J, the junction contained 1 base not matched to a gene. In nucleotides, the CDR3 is TGCAGCGTCGGACTAGCGGGGGAGCAGTACTTC. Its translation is CSVGLAGEQYF.

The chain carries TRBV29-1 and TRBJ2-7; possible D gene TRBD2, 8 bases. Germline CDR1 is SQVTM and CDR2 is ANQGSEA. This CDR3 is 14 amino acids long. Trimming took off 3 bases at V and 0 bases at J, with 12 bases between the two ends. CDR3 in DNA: TGCAGCGTTGATAGCGGGGACAGCTCCTACGAGCAGTACTTC. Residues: CSVDSGDSSYEQYF.

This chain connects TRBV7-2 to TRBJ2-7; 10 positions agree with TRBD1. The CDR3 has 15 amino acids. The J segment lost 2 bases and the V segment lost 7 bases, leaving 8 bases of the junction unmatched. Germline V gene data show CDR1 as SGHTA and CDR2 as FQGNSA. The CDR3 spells CASTLLGQGTYEQYF. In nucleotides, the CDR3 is TGTGCCAGCACCCTTTTGGGACAGGGGACCTACGAGCAGTACTTC.

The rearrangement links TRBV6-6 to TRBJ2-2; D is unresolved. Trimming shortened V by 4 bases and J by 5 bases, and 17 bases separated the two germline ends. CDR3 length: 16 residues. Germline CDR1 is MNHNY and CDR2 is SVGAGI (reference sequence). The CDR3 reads CASSSSQTDFTGELFF. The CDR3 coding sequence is TGTGCCAGCAGTTCGTCTCAGACTGATTTTACCGGGGAGCTGTTTTTT.

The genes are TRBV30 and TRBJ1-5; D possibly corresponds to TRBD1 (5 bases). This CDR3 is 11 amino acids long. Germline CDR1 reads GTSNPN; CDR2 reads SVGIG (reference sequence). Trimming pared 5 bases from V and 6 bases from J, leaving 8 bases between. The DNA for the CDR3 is TGTGCCTGGGGGGGAGGTCAGCCCCAGCATTTT. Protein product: CAWGGGQPQHF.

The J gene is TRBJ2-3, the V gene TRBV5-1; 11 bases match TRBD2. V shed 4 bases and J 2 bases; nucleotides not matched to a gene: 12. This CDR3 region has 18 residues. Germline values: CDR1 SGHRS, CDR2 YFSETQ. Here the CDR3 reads CASSVNSGRAGATDTQYF. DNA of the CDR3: TGCGCCAGCAGCGTGAATAGCGGGAGGGCGGGGGCCACAGATACGCAGTATTTT. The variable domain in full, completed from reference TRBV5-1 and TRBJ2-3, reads KAGVTQTPRYLIKTRGQQVTLSCSPISGHRSVSWYQQTPGQGLQFLFEYFSETQRNKGNFPGRFSGRQFSNSRSEMNVSTLELGDSALYLCASSVNSGRAGATDTQYFGPGTRLTVL.

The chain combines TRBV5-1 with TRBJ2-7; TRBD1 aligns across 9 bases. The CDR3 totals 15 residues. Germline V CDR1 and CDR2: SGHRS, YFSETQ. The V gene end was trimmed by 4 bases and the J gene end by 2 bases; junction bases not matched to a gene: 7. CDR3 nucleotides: TGCGCCAGCAGCCCCACAGGGGGCGCGCCCTACGAGCAGTACTTC. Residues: CASSPTGGAPYEQYF.

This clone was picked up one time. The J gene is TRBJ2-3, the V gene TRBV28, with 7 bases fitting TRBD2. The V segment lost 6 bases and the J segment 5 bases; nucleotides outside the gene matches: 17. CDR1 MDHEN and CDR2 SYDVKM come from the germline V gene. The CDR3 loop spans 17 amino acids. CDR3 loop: CASSVPLSAGEVDTQYF. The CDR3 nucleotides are TGTGCCAGCAGCGTCCCCCTCTCGGCGGGAGAAGTAGATACGCAGTATTTT. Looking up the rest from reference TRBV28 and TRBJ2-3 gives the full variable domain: DVKVTQSSRYLVKRTGEKVFLECVQDMDHENMFWYRQDPGLGLRLIYFSYDVKMKEKGDIPEGYSVSREKKERFSLILESASTNQTSMYLCASSVPLSAGEVDTQYFGPGTRLTVL.

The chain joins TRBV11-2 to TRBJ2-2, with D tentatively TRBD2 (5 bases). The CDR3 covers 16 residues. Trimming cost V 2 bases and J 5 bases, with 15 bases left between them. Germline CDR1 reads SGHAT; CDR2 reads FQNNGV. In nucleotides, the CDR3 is TGTGCCAGCAGCTTAATTCCGTCGTGGGAGACCGGGGAGCTGTTTTTT. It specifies CASSLIPSWETGELFF.

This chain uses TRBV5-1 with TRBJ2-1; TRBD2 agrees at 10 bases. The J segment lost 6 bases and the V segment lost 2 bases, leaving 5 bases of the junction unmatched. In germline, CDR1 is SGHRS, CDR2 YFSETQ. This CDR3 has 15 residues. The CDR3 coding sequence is TGCGCCAGCAGCTTAAGGACTAGCGGTTTCAATGAGCAGTTCTTC. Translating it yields CASSLRTSGFNEQFF.

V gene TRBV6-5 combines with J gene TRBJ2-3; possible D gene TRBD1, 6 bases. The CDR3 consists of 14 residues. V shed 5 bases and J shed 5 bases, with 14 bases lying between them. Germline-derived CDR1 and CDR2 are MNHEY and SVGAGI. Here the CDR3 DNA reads TGTGCCAGCAGTCTATGGACAGAGAGAGATACGCAGTATTTT. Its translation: CASSLWTERDTQYF.

For the CDR3, the DNA is TGTGCCAGCAGCTTAGACAGGGAGATTTTTTATGGCTACACCTTC. Its translation is CASSLDREIFYGYTF. The chain recombines TRBV5-6 with TRBJ1-2, with 7 positions matching TRBD1. CDR1 is SGHDT, CDR2 YYEEEE, per germline. The trim removed 2 bases at V and 5 bases at J, leaving 9 bases unmatched. This CDR3 has 15 residues. The full variable domain, completed using reference TRBV5-6 and TRBJ1-2, is DAGVTQSPTHLIKTRGQQVTLRCSPKSGHDTVSWYQQALGQGPQFIFQYYEEEERQRGNFPDRFSGHQFPNYSSELNVNALLLGDSALYLCASSLDREIFYGYTFGSGTRLTVV.

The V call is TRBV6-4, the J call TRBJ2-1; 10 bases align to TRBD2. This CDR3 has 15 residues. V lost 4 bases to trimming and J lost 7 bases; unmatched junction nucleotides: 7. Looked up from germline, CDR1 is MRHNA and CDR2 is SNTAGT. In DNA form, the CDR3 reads TGTGCCAGCAGTGCCAGCGGGAGGGTTGGAAATGAGCAGTTCTTC. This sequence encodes CASSASGRVGNEQFF.

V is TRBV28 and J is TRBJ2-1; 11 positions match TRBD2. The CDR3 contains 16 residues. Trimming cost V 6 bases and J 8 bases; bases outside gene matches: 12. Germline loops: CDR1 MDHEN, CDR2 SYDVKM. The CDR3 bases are TGTGCCAGCAGCATCGGGACTAGCGGATTAAGTTATGAGCAGTTCTTC. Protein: CASSIGTSGLSYEQFF.

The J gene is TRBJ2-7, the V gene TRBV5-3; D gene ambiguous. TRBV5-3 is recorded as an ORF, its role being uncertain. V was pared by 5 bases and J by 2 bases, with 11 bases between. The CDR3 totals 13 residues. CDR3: CARSDLETYEQYF. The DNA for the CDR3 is TGTGCCAGAAGTGACCTAGAGACCTACGAGCAGTACTTC.